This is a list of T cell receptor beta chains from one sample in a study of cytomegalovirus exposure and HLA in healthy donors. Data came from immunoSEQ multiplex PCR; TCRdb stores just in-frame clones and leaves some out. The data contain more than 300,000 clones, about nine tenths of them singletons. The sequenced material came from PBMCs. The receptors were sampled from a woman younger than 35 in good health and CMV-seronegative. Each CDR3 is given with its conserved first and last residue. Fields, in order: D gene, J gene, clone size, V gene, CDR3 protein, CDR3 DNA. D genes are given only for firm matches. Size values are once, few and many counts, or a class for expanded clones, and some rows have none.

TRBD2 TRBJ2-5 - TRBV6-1 CASSVGLAEETQYF TGTGCCAGCAGTGTGGGACTAGCCGAAGAGACCCAGTACTTC
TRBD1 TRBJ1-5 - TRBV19 CASSPRDRGNQPQHF TGTGCCAGTAGTCCCCGGGACAGGGGGAATCAGCCCCAGCATTTT
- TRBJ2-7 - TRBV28 CASSPADSPYEQYF TGTGCCAGCAGTCCCGCTGACAGTCCCTACGAGCAGTACTTC
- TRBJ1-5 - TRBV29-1 CSVAQGSQPQHF TGCAGCGTTGCCCAGGGTTCCCAGCCCCAGCATTTT
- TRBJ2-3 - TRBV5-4 CASSSGSDTQYF TGTGCCAGCAGCTCGGGGTCAGATACGCAGTATTTT
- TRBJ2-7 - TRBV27 CASSGISGAEQYF TGTGCCAGCAGTGGGATTTCAGGGGCCGAGCAGTACTTC
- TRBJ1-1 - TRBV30 CAWSVVHRDTEAFF TGTGCCTGGAGTGTGGTCCACCGGGACACTGAAGCTTTCTTT
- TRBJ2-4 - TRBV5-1 CASSLVRGAKNIQYF TGCGCCAGCAGCTTGGTTCGGGGAGCCAAAAACATTCAGTACTTC
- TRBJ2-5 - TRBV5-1 CASSGGLLDSQETQYF TGCGCCAGCAGCGGTGGCCTACTGGACAGCCAAGAGACCCAGTACTTC
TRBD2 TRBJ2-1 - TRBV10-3 CAISEGVAGVDEQFF TGTGCCATCAGTGAGGGGGTAGCGGGAGTCGATGAGCAGTTCTTC
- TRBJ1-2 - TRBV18 CASSPTGRYGYTF TGTGCCAGCTCACCGACAGGTCGCTATGGCTACACCTTC
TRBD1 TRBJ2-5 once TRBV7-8 CASSSTGVGETQYF TGTGCCAGCAGCTCCACAGGGGTGGGAGAGACCCAGTACTTC
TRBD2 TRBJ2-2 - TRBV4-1 CASSQTSGRAFGELFF TGCGCCAGCAGCCAAACTAGCGGGAGGGCCTTCGGGGAGCTGTTTTTT
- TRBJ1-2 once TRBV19 CASSPGLSFGYTF TGTGCCAGTAGCCCGGGACTTTCCTTTGGCTACACCTTC
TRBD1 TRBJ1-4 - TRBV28 CASSSNRGLREKLFF TGTGCCAGCAGTTCCAACAGGGGCCTAAGAGAAAAACTGTTTTTT
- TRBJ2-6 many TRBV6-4 CASSGESSGANVLTF TGTGCCAGCAGTGGAGAGAGCTCTGGGGCCAACGTCCTGACTTTC
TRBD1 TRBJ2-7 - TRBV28 CASSYHRDRDRSYEQYF TGTGCCAGCAGTTACCACCGGGACAGGGATCGTTCCTACGAGCAGTACTTC
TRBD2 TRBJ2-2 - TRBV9 CASSPEGGGTGELFF TGTGCCAGCAGCCCAGAGGGCGGGGGGACCGGGGAGCTGTTTTTT
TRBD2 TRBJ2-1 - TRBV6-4 CASSDTLAGLNEQFF TGTGCCAGCAGTGACACGCTAGCGGGACTCAATGAGCAGTTCTTC